Ten or more counts support the clone carrying this TCR beta chain. What it binds is not known. TCR beta CDR3 region amplification was performed from RNA transcripts. Researchers ran a first-round RT-PCR on the TCR CDR3 using the HTBI primer set. TCRdb fed the multiplex PCR reads into MiXCR, producing one record per CDR3 protein. The table has roughly 580,000 distinct CDR3 sequences, more than 45% seen once. This specimen comes from a study of T cells in Graves' hyperthyroidism and ophthalmopathy. Study results and limitations: In the blood, most expanded thyroid clonotypes above 0.001 appeared as well. With a median lead of 6.5 months before onset, the model predicted ophthalmopathy.

Exclusion criteria comprised uncontrolled infection, other autoimmune disease, pregnancy or lactation. The CDR3 extends over 13 amino acids. CDR1 and CDR2 from the germline V gene are MGHDK and SYGVNS. Trimming stripped 2 bases from V and 4 bases from J, with 9 bases between. The sample taken for sequencing was peripheral blood or thyroid tissue (not recorded which). The TCR originated in a woman under 30 with Graves' hyperthyroidism. The chain carries TRBV25-1 and TRBJ2-7; D is perhaps TRBD1 (6 bases). In DNA form, the CDR3 reads TGTGCCAGCAGTGAACCACAGGGTTACGAGCAGTACTTC. This codes for CASSEPQGYEQYF.